Described below is a single T cell receptor (beta chain) sequence and its context. This entry is derived from a study of T cell responses to AZD1222 COVID-19 vaccine. Assay: immunoSEQ multiplex PCR; the TCRdb copy retains only in-frame clones and omits some. The sample holds about 180,000 clones, roughly 89% seen once. The sample in question was peripheral blood, obtained on day 0 of AZD1222 vaccination. The clonotype comes from an adult in good health.

CDR3 sequence reads: CASSLWTSGRETQYF. In nucleotides, the CDR3 is TGTGCCAGCAGCTTATGGACTAGCGGGAGGGAGACCCAGTACTTC. The chain carries TRBV7-2 and TRBJ2-5, with TRBD2 matching over 14 bases. The V gene's germline CDR1 is SGHTA and CDR2 FQGNSA. Trimming removed 2 bases from V and 5 bases from J; junction bases left unmatched: 1. The CDR3 consists of 15 residues.